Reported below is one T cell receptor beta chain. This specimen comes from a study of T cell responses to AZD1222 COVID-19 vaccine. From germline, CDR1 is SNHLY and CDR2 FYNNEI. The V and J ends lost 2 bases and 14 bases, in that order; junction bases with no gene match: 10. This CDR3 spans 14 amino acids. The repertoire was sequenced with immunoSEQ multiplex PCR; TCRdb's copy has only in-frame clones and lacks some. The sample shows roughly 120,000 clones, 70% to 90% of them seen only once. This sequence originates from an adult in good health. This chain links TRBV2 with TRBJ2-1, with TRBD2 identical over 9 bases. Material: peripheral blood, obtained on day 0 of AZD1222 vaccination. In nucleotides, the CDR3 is TGTGCCAGCAGTGAAACTAGCGGGCCCCTCGGTGAGTTCTTC. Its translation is CASSETSGPLGEFF.